Presented here are 21 T cell receptor beta chains from one specimen sequenced in a study of regulatory T cells in long-lasting Graves disease. The time point was: newly diagnosed GD, antithyroid drugs for less than 3 months. Extracted RNA from PBMCs served as the source of the TCR library. Through Arm-PCR of CDR3 regions and iRepertoire HTBI primers, TCR beta libraries were built. TCRdb redid the calling of the multiplex PCR reads with MiXCR, one entry per CDR3 protein. The sample lists around 250,000 distinct CDR3 sequences, around 19% occurring once. A further study also used this sample, focusing on T cells in Graves' hyperthyroidism and ophthalmopathy.

The sample in question was peripheral blood mononuclear cells (PBMCs), obtained at new diagnosis, from a patient treated with antithyroid drugs. All receptors derive from a woman under 40 with Graves disease.

This clonotype was recorded at least ten times. The V and J genes are TRBV6-1 and TRBJ1-5, with TRBD1 as a possible D gene (5 bases). Trimming removed 11 bases from V and 2 bases from J, with 16 bases in between. CDR3 length: 14 amino acids. Per the germline V gene, CDR1 is MNHNS and CDR2 is SASEGT. The CDR3 loop reads CAASRERGNQPQHF. In DNA, the CDR3 is TGTGCCGCGTCCAGGGAGCGAGGCAATCAGCCCCAGCATTTT.

This clonotype was seen many times. This chain connects TRBV28 to TRBJ1-1; the D is unclear. V was clipped by 6 bases and J by 4 bases, with 9 bases between them. This CDR3 region has 12 residues. Germline CDR1 MDHEN, CDR2 SYDVKM. CDR3: CASSHASTEAFF. CDR3 DNA sequence: TGTGCCAGCAGCCACGCCAGCACTGAAGCTTTCTTT.

In its sample, this clonotype was seen many times. The chain recombines TRBV12-3 or TRBV12-4 with TRBJ2-2; the D gene is possibly TRBD1 (7 bases). The CDR3 totals 14 residues. The V and J ends lost 4 bases and 11 bases respectively, with 17 bases between them. The DNA of the CDR3 is TGTGCCAGCAGTTATCGGAGGGGGCGCGGAGAGCTGTTTTTT. Protein sequence: CASSYRRGRGELFF.

This clonotype was found many times. In DNA form, the CDR3 reads TGTGCCAGCAGACCCGTTGGGGACAGTTCCGAGCAGTACTTC. It is translated as CASRPVGDSSEQYF. The V gene is TRBV28, the J gene TRBJ2-7; 7 bases fit TRBD1. V lost 6 bases and J lost 6; bases outside the gene matches: 11. Germline CDR1 is MDHEN and CDR2 is SYDVKM. This CDR3 has 14 residues.

About this clonotype: A much larger clone lies one base from this, so it may be a read error. This chain joins TRBV19 and TRBJ1-4, with D hard to call. V lost 3 bases and J 7 bases, leaving 12 bases between the germline ends. This CDR3 has 14 residues. The germline CDR1 and CDR2 sequences are LNHDA and SQIVND (reference sequence). As DNA, the CDR3 is TGTGCCAGTAGTATTACTCACGGTGGTGAAAAACTGTTTTTT. Residues: CASSITHGGEKLFF.

With respect to this clonotype: A far larger clone is one nucleotide away, so this likely arose from a read error. The J gene is TRBJ2-7, the V gene TRBV11-2, with D perhaps given as TRBD1 or TRBD2 (5 bases each). Deletions cut 5 bases from V and 1 base from J, with 18 bases between. The CDR3 spans 16 residues. In germline, CDR1 is SGHAT, CDR2 FQNNGV. The CDR3 nucleotides are TGTGCCAGCAGCCATCCCGGGGCCGCTGGGTCCTACGAGCAGTACTTC. Residues: CASSHPGAAGSYEQYF.

This clonotype has a count of ten or more. V usage is TRBV18 and J usage is TRBJ2-3, with D maybe TRBD1 (6 bases). This CDR3 is built from 14 residues. Germline V gene data show CDR1 as KGHSH and CDR2 as LQKENI. The V end lost 5 bases, the J end lost 1 base, and 10 bases lay between the germline ends. CDR3 bases: TGTGCCAGCTCAGGGGGCTCAGGCACAGATACGCAGTATTTT. The encoded protein is CASSGGSGTDTQYF.

This clonotype was seen a few times. The chain links TRBV20-1 to TRBJ2-5; 10 bases fit TRBD2. V lost 0 bases and J lost 5; bases outside the gene matches: 9. Germline loops: CDR1 DFQATT, CDR2 SNEGSKA (reference sequence). This CDR3 comprises 16 residues. The CDR3: CSARDHSGGAPETQYF. CDR3 in DNA: TGCAGTGCTAGAGACCACAGCGGGGGGGCCCCTGAGACCCAGTACTTC.

As to this clonotype: With a far larger clone one base away, a read error is the likely cause. The chain carries TRBV5-4 and TRBJ1-3; the D is unclear. Per the germline V gene, CDR1 is SGHNT and CDR2 is YYREEE (reference sequence). The CDR3 has 14 amino acids. CDR3 nucleotide sequence: TGTGTCAGCAGCTTGGGCATCTCTGGAAACACCATATATTTT. Protein: CVSSLGISGNTIYF.

A few counts support this clonotype. The V and J genes are TRBV6-2 or TRBV6-3 and TRBJ2-3; TRBD1 agrees at 10 bases. The CDR3 is 14 amino acids. V was clipped by 6 bases and J by 5 bases; unmatched bases: 5. Germline V gene sequence: CDR1 MNHEY, CDR2 SVGEGT. CDR3 sequence: CASRNGQGGDTQYF. In DNA, the CDR3 is TGTGCCAGCAGAAATGGACAGGGGGGAGATACGCAGTATTTT.

This clonotype was seen repeatedly, ten times or more. CDR3 bases: TGCAGTGCTAGAGATCCCCAGGGGGCAAATCAGCCCCAGCATTTT. This codes for CSARDPQGANQPQHF. The genes are TRBV20-1 and TRBJ1-5, with 8 positions matching TRBD1. The V gene's germline CDR1 is DFQATT and CDR2 SNEGSKA (reference sequence). The V and J ends lost 0 bases and 4 bases, in that order; junction bases with no gene match: 5. CDR3 length: 15 residues.

In this sample, this clonotype turned up many times. The V and J genes are TRBV3-1 and TRBJ2-4, with D possibly TRBD1 on 7 matching bases. CDR1 LGHDT and CDR2 YNNKEL come from the germline V gene (reference sequence). The CDR3 extends over 19 amino acids. The germline V and J ends were trimmed by 1 base and 0 bases, with 19 bases remaining between them. Here the CDR3 reads CASSQGVRQGGLAKNIQYF. The DNA of the CDR3 is TGTGCCAGCAGCCAAGGCGTACGGCAGGGGGGACTAGCCAAAAACATTCAGTACTTC.

This clonotype was detected ten times or more. V usage is TRBV7-9 and J usage is TRBJ2-2; D possibly matches TRBD1 or TRBD2 (6 bases each). Germline V gene data show CDR1 as SEHNR and CDR2 as FQNEAQ (reference sequence). The CDR3 contains 15 residues. V gave up 4 bases and J gave up 4 bases, with 13 bases separating them. Here the CDR3 DNA reads TGTGCCAGCAGCTCCCCCGGGGGCATCACCGGGGAGCTGTTTTTT. This encodes CASSSPGGITGELFF. The whole variable domain, filled in from reference TRBV7-9 and TRBJ2-2, reads DTGVSQNPRHKITKRGQNVTFRCDPISEHNRLYWYRQTLGQGPEFLTYFQNEAQLEKSRLLSDRFSAERPKGSFSTLEIQRTEQGDSAMYLCASSSPGGITGELFFGEGSRLTVL.

This clonotype was seen at least ten times. The rearrangement joins TRBV7-2 to TRBJ2-5; tentative D call: TRBD2 (6 bases). Trimming pared 3 bases from V and 2 bases from J, leaving 10 bases between. CDR1 is SGHTA and CDR2 is FQGNSA in the germline V gene. The CDR3 is 14 residues long. DNA for the CDR3: TGTGCCAGCAGCTTGGGGACTTTTCAAGAGACCCAGTACTTC. Protein: CASSLGTFQETQYF.

The chain couples TRBV27 to TRBJ2-7; 7 bases agree with TRBD1. CDR1 MNHEY and CDR2 SMNVEV come from the germline V gene (reference sequence). With 6 bases clipped from V and 1 base from J, the junction kept 12 bases outside the gene matches. This CDR3 has 16 residues. The CDR3: CASSLTPTGSSYEQYF. In DNA, the CDR3 is TGTGCCAGCAGCCTAACCCCGACAGGGTCGTCCTACGAGCAGTACTTC.

This clonotype was detected many times. The gene calls are TRBV7-9 and TRBJ1-3; D ambiguous. Looked up from germline, CDR1 is SEHNR and CDR2 is FQNEAQ (reference sequence). With 3 bases removed from V and 2 bases from J, the gap between germline ends came to 17 bases. This CDR3 spans 17 amino acids. For the CDR3, the DNA is TGTGCCAGCAGCTTTCTGCCAAGCCACGCGGCTGGAAACACCATATATTTT. Protein product: CASSFLPSHAAGNTIYF.

This clonotype was seen only a few times. This chain uses TRBV10-3 with TRBJ1-1; 8 bases align to TRBD1. This CDR3 has 14 amino acids. CDR1 ENHRY and CDR2 SYGVKD come from the germline V gene. V shed 3 bases, J shed 4 bases, and the junction held 4 bases outside the gene matches. The CDR3 sequence: CAISDGQGPTEAFF. The CDR3 DNA is TGTGCCATCAGTGATGGACAGGGACCCACTGAAGCTTTCTTT.

The table lists this clonotype with many counts. The J gene is TRBJ1-5, the V gene TRBV12-3 or TRBV12-4; a weak D match, TRBD1 (5 bases). This CDR3 comprises 16 residues. V lost 3 bases and J 2 bases, leaving 14 bases between the germline ends. The CDR3 DNA reads as TGTGCCAGCAGTTTGCGCGGGACGACGGGCAATCAGCCCCAGCATTTT. Translation gives CASSLRGTTGNQPQHF.

This clonotype was detected many times. J is TRBJ2-5 and V is TRBV5-1; D unresolved. The germline gives CDR1 SGHRS, CDR2 YFSETQ. The CDR3 extends over 17 amino acids. The V end lost 4 bases, the J end lost 0 bases, and 19 bases lay between the germline ends. The CDR3: CASSIGRFVGDQETQYF. CDR3 coding DNA: TGCGCCAGCAGCATTGGAAGATTTGTCGGAGACCAAGAGACCCAGTACTTC.

This clonotype has ten or more counts. The chain couples TRBV9 to TRBJ2-5; no definite D call. CDR1 SGDLS and CDR2 YYNGEE come from the germline V gene. This CDR3 is built from 13 residues. V was clipped by 4 bases and J by 1 base, with 8 bases between them. This chain's CDR3 is CASSPHPQETQYF. The CDR3 DNA reads as TGTGCCAGCAGCCCGCACCCCCAAGAGACCCAGTACTTC. Using reference TRBV9 and TRBJ2-5 for the parts outside the CDR3, the full variable domain is DSGVTQTPKHLITATGQRVTLRCSPRSGDLSVYWYQQSLDQGLQFLIQYYNGEERAKGNILERFSAQQFPDLHSELNLSSLELGDSALYFCASSPHPQETQYFGPGTRLLVL.

This clonotype was counted at least ten times. The rearrangement joins TRBV6-1 to TRBJ1-4, with a weak D call TRBD1 (5 bases). The V gene's germline CDR1 is MNHNS and CDR2 SASEGT. Trimming removed 8 bases at V and 8 bases at J, with 15 bases between. The CDR3 loop spans 13 amino acids. The CDR3 sequence is CASSGQWLEKLFF. The CDR3 DNA reads TGTGCCAGCTCAGGGCAGTGGTTAGAAAAACTGTTTTTT.